This T cell receptor (beta chain) originates from a study of control samples from healthy donors and cancer patients. Germline CDR1 and CDR2: LGHDT and YNNKEL (reference sequence). This CDR3 region has 16 residues. V lost 3 bases and J lost 5; bases outside the gene matches: 5. Libraries were prepared by immunoSEQ multiplex PCR; TCRdb keeps only in-frame clonotypes and omits some of them. The table lists 45,000 to 70,000 clones, more than 85% of them singletons, with 0.91% in the top ten. The clonotype was recovered from a man aged 25 to 40 with colorectal cancer. The sequenced material came from PBMCs. The chain employs TRBV3-1 (or the pseudogene TRBV3-2) and TRBJ2-1; TRBD2 agrees at 12 bases. CDR3 nucleotides: TGTGCCAGCAGCCACCCTAGCGGGGGGGGCGACAATGAGCAGTTCTTC. It codes for CASSHPSGGGDNEQFF.